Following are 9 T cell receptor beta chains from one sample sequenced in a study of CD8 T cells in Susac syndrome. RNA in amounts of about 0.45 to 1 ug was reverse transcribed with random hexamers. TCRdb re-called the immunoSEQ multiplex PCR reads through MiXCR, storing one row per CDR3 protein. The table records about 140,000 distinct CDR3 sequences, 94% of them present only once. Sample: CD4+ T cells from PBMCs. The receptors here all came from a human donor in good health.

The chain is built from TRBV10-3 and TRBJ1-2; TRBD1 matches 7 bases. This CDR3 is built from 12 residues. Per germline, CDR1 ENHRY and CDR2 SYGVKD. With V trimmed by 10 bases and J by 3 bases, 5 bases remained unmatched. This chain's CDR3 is CATRGSDYGYTF. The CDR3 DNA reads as TGTGCCACCAGGGGGAGCGACTATGGCTACACCTTC.

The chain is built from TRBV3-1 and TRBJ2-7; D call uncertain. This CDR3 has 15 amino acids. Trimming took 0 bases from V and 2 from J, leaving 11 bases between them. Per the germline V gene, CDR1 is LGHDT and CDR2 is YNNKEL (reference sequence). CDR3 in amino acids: CASSQDLTGTYEQYF. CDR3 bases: TGTGCCAGCAGCCAAGATTTGACGGGTACCTACGAGCAGTACTTC.

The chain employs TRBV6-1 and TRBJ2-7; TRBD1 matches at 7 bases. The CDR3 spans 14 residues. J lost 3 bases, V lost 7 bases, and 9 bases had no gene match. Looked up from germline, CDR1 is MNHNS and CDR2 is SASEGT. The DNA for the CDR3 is TGTGCCAGCACTATGACAGGGATGGTCTACGAGCAGTACTTC. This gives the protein CASTMTGMVYEQYF.

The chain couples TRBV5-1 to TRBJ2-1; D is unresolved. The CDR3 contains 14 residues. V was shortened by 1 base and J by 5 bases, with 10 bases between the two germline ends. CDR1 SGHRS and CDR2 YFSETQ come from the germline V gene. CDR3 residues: CASSLSQQNNEQFF. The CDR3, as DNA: TGCGCCAGCAGCTTGAGCCAGCAGAACAATGAGCAGTTCTTC.

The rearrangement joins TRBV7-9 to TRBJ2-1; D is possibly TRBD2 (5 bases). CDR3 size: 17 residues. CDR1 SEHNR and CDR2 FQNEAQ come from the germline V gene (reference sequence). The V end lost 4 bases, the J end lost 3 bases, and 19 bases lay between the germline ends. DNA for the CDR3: TGTGCCAGCAGCTCTAGTCGGGCTCGCGGGCGCTACAATGAGCAGTTCTTC. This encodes CASSSSRARGRYNEQFF.

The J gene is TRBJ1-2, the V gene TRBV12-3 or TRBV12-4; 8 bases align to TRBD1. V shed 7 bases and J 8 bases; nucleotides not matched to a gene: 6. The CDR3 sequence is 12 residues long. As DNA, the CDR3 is TGTGCCAGCAACCAGGGGGCGCGAGGCTACACCTTC. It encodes CASNQGARGYTF.

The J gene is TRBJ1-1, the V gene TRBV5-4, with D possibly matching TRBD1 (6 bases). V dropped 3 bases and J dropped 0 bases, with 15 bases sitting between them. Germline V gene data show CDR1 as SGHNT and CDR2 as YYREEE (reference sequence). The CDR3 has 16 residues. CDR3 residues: CASSSPTGVLNTEAFF. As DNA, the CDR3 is TGTGCCAGCAGCTCGCCGACAGGAGTCTTGAACACTGAAGCTTTCTTT.

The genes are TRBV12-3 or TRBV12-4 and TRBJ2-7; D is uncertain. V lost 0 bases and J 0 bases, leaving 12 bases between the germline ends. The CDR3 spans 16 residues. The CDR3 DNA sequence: TGTGCCAGCAGTTTAGCCCCCGGTGGGATCTCCTACGAGCAGTACTTC. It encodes CASSLAPGGISYEQYF.

CDR3 region: CASSPNGVGGEAFF. CDR3 DNA sequence: TGCGCCAGCAGCCCCAACGGGGTCGGGGGTGAAGCTTTCTTT. The rearrangement links TRBV5-1 to TRBJ1-1; D perhaps matches TRBD1 (5 bases). CDR1 is SGHRS, CDR2 YFSETQ, per germline. V lost 4 bases and J 7 bases, leaving 17 bases between the germline ends. There are 14 residues in the CDR3.